What follows describes a single T cell receptor (beta chain). These data originate in a study of blood T cell repertoires in COVID-19. Study overall: T cells, B-cell-depleted T cells, or PBMCs provided the cDNA or gDNA that served as material.

Some clones are missing from TCRdb's copy, which holds only in-frame ones; the method was immunoSEQ multiplex PCR. The profile covers fewer than 60,000 clones, with roughly nine tenths appearing a single time and roughly 10% taken by the ten largest. Germline lookup yields CDR1 SGHTA and CDR2 FQGNSA. The CDR3 sequence is 15 residues long. V shed 4 bases, J shed 5 bases, and the junction held 10 bases outside the gene matches. The genes are TRBV7-2 and TRBJ2-7, with 8 bases that match TRBD1. The receptor was isolated from an elderly man with active or convalescent COVID-19. The material sequenced was peripheral blood. The CDR3 nucleotides are TGTGCCAGCAGCTCCCCGGACAGGGAGGATAACGAGCAGTACTTC. It codes for CASSSPDREDNEQYF.